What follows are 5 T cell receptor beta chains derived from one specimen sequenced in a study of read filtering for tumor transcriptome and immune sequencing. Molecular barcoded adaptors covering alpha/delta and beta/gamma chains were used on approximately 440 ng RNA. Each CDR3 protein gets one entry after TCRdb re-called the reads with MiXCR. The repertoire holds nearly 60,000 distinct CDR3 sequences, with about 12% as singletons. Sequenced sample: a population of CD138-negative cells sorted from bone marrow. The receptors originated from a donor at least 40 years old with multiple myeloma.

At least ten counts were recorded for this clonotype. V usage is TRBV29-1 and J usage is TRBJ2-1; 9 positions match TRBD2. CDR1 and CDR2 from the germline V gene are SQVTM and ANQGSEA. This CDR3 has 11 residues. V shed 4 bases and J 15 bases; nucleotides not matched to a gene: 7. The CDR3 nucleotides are TGCAGCGTTGGTGGCGGGGGGGCTAGGTTCTTC. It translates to CSVGGGGARFF.

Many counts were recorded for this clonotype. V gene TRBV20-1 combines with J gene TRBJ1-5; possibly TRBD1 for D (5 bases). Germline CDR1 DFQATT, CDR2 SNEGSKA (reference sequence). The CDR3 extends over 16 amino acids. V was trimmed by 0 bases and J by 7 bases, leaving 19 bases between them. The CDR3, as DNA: TGCAGTGCTAGAGACGCGGGGCAGTCCGAGTGGCAGCCCCAGCATTTT. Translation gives CSARDAGQSEWQPQHF.

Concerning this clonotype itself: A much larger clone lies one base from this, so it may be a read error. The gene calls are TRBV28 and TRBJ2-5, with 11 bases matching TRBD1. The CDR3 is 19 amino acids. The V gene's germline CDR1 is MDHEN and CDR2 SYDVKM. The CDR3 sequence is CASSSGTGGSTDLQETRYF. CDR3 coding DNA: TGTGCCAGCAGTTCGGGGACAGGGGGTAGTACAGATTTACAAGAGACCCGGTACTTC.

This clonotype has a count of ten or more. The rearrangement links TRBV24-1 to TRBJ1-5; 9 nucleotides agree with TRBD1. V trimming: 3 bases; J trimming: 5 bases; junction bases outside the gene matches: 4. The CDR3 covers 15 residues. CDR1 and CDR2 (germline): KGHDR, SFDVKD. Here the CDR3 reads CATSDTDRGDQPQHF. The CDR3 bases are TGTGCCACCAGTGATACGGACAGGGGTGATCAGCCCCAGCATTTT.

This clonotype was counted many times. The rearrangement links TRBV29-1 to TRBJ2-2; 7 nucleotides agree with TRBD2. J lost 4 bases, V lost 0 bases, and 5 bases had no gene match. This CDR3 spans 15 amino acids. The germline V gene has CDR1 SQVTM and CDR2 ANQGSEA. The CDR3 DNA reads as TGCAGCGTTGAAGATCACGGGGGGAGCACCGGGGAGCTGTTTTTT. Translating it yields CSVEDHGGSTGELFF.